Below are 11 T cell receptor beta chains sequenced from a single sample in a study of Graves' ophthalmopathy and Graves' hyperthyroidism. The authors amplified TCR beta CDR3 regions from RNA transcripts. Following a first-round RT-PCR that used HTBI primers, a second-round multiplex PCR was carried out. One entry per CDR3 protein results from TCRdb running MiXCR on the multiplex PCR reads. The table has around 1.1 million distinct CDR3 sequences, about 36% seen once; the top ten hold around 10%. The sequenced sample was peripheral blood or thyroid tissue (not recorded which). The source is an adult man with Graves' hyperthyroidism.

This clonotype was picked up a small number of times. This chain uses TRBV4-1 with TRBJ2-7; D might be TRBD2 (6 bases). V lost 5 bases and J 0 bases, leaving 14 bases between the germline ends. Germline V gene lookup returns CDR1 MGHRA and CDR2 YSYEKL. The CDR3 extends over 15 amino acids. This CDR3 reads CASSWGDGSSYEQYF. CDR3 nucleotides: TGCGCCAGCAGCTGGGGGGACGGTAGCTCCTACGAGCAGTACTTC.

The sample holds many counts of this clonotype. J is TRBJ2-7 and V is TRBV24-1, with 11 positions matching TRBD2. Germline CDR1 reads KGHDR; CDR2 reads SFDVKD. The length of the CDR3 is 16 residues. V lost 2 bases and J lost 2; bases outside the gene matches: 4. CDR3 coding DNA: TGTGCCACCAGTGATTGGGGGACTAGCGGCACCTACGAGCAGTACTTC. Its translation is CATSDWGTSGTYEQYF.

The chain joins TRBV14 to TRBJ2-7, with D possibly TRBD2 on 6 matching bases. This CDR3 contains 13 residues. Trimming left V 1 base short and J 6 bases short, with 10 bases between. From germline, CDR1 is SGHDN and CDR2 FVKESK. CDR3 sequence: CASSQVTGVEQYF. CDR3 nucleotides: TGTGCCAGCAGCCAAGTAACGGGGGTCGAGCAGTACTTC.

A single count supports this clonotype. V gene TRBV20-1 combines with J gene TRBJ1-2, with D possibly being TRBD1 (5 bases). The CDR3 consists of 13 residues. Germline CDR1 reads DFQATT; CDR2 reads SNEGSKA (reference sequence). V was trimmed by 4 bases and J by 5 bases, leaving 14 bases between them. The CDR3 region has the DNA TGCAGTGCTAAATTAGCGGGGGGGTATGGCTACACCTTC. It encodes CSAKLAGGYGYTF.

About this clonotype itself: With a much larger clone just one base away, this may be a read error. The gene calls are TRBV11-2 and TRBJ1-5, with no clear D. The CDR3 extends over 15 amino acids. Germline-derived CDR1 and CDR2 are SGHAT and FQNNGV. V shed 0 bases and J shed 1 base, with 7 bases lying between them. CDR3 region: CASSLDLWSNQPQHF. The DNA of the CDR3 is TGTGCCAGCAGCTTAGACCTGTGGAGCAATCAGCCCCAGCATTTT.

This clonotype was counted ten times or more. The chain couples TRBV7-2 to TRBJ1-1, with D uncertain. The CDR3 extends over 14 amino acids. From germline, CDR1 is SGHTA and CDR2 FQGNSA. The ends were cut back, 5 bases at V and 1 base at J, with 11 bases in the middle. The CDR3 reads CASSRGRGNTEAFF. The CDR3 DNA follows: TGTGCCAGCAGCCGAGGCCGGGGGAACACTGAAGCTTTCTTT.

V is TRBV25-1 and J is TRBJ1-1, with a possible D match to TRBD1 (5 bases). Trimming shortened V by 8 bases and J by 0 bases, and 16 bases separated the two germline ends. The CDR3 length is 15 residues. Germline V gene data show CDR1 as MGHDK and CDR2 as SYGVNS. This CDR3 reads CASFGTGPMNTEAFF. CDR3 nucleotide sequence: TGTGCCAGCTTCGGAACGGGACCCATGAACACTGAAGCTTTCTTT.

Only a few counts were recorded for this clonotype. J is TRBJ2-7 and V is TRBV5-1; D possibly corresponds to TRBD1 (5 bases). Germline assignment: CDR1 SGHRS and CDR2 YFSETQ. The CDR3 totals 14 residues. The V gene lost 4 bases and the J gene lost 1 base, with 12 bases spanning the gap. The CDR3 coding sequence is TGCGCCAGCAGCCCGCGACAGCCGTCCTACGAGCAGTACTTC. This sequence encodes CASSPRQPSYEQYF.

A remark on this clonotype: Just one base apart from a much larger clone, this may be a read error. The chain uses TRBV6-1 and TRBJ2-7, with D perhaps given as TRBD1 or TRBD2 (5 bases each). CDR3 size: 15 residues. The ends were cut back, 5 bases at V and 2 bases at J, with 16 bases in the middle. Per the germline V gene, CDR1 is MNHNS and CDR2 is SASEGT. CDR3 amino acids: CASSYGAGSTYEQYF. DNA of the CDR3: TGTGCCAGCAGTTACGGGGCAGGGTCTACCTACGAGCAGTACTTC.

The V and J genes are TRBV2 and TRBJ1-2, with no clear D. This CDR3 region has 13 residues. Germline CDR1 SNHLY, CDR2 FYNNEI. V lost 8 bases, J lost 3 bases, and 13 bases lay in between. The CDR3 here is CASLGPQDYGYTF. The DNA of the CDR3 is TGTGCCAGCCTAGGACCTCAGGACTATGGCTACACCTTC. The variable domain in full, completed from reference TRBV2 and TRBJ1-2, reads EPEVTQTPSHQVTQMGQEVILRCVPISNHLYFYWYRQILGQKVEFLVSFYNNEISEKSEIFDDQFSVERPDGSNFTLKIRSTKLEDSAMYFCASLGPQDYGYTFGSGTRLTVV.

In its sample, this clonotype was seen a few times. This chain links TRBV4-1 with TRBJ2-7, with 8 bases identical to TRBD1. The CDR3 is 15 residues long. Trimming took 0 bases from V and 2 from J; bases not matched to a gene: 3. CDR1 is MGHRA and CDR2 is YSYEKL in the germline V gene. As DNA, the CDR3 is TGCGCCAGCAGCCAAGATCTGGGACAGGCCTACGAGCAGTACTTC. This encodes CASSQDLGQAYEQYF.